Below are 13 T cell receptor beta chains sequenced from a single sample in a study. Using its own MiXCR run on the RT-PCR reads, TCRdb lists one record per CDR3 protein. This repertoire shows 650,000 to 800,000 distinct CDR3 sequences, 14% found once; its top ten account for 3.6%. The specimen sequenced was memory CD4+ T cells from blood. These receptors all come from a female donor in good health, serving as a healthy control.

The genes are TRBV4-3 and TRBJ1-3; tentatively, D is TRBD1 (6 bases). CDR3 size: 17 residues. CDR1 is LGHNA and CDR2 is YSLEER in the germline V gene. Trimming pared 3 bases from V and 3 bases from J, leaving 18 bases between. CDR3 amino acids: CASSHFGYRAYGNTIYF. The CDR3 region has the DNA TGCGCCAGCAGCCACTTTGGGTACAGGGCCTATGGAAACACCATATATTTT.

This sequence joins TRBV3-1 and TRBJ1-4; tentative D call: TRBD1 (5 bases). V was clipped by 1 base and J by 8 bases, with 11 bases between them. Germline assignment: CDR1 LGHDT and CDR2 YNNKEL (reference sequence). CDR3 length: 14 amino acids. Here the CDR3 reads CASSQVGVREKLFF. CDR3 bases: TGTGCCAGCAGCCAAGTAGGGGTTCGAGAAAAACTGTTTTTT.

This clonotype came up many times. The rearrangement uses TRBV7-9 and TRBJ2-1; 11 bases are shared with TRBD2. The CDR3 runs to 15 residues. Germline assignment: CDR1 SEHNR and CDR2 FQNEAQ (reference sequence). V was pared by 5 bases and J by 5 bases, with 5 bases of the junction left unmatched. The CDR3 region has the DNA TGTGCCAGCAGCGCCCTAGCGGGAGGTCACAATGAGCAGTTCTTC. Protein product: CASSALAGGHNEQFF.

This chain links TRBV20-1 with TRBJ2-1; 12 bases agree with TRBD1. The V segment lost 6 bases and the J segment 7 bases; nucleotides outside the gene matches: 10. CDR3 size: 15 residues. CDR1 and CDR2 (germline): DFQATT, SNEGSKA (reference sequence). The CDR3 loop is CSATGTGGRGNEQFF. The CDR3 nucleotides read TGCAGTGCAACCGGGACAGGGGGCCGAGGAAATGAGCAGTTCTTC.

This clonotype was observed a handful of times. The DNA of the CDR3 is TGTGCCAGCAGGCGGGACAGTCCAACTCCAGATACGCAGTATTTT. Translated, it gives CASRRDSPTPDTQYF. The V and J genes are TRBV6-5 and TRBJ2-3; D perhaps matches TRBD1 (7 bases). Germline CDR1 MNHEY, CDR2 SVGAGI. This CDR3 contains 15 residues. V lost 6 bases and J 4 bases, leaving 17 bases between the germline ends.

This clonotype was counted only a few times. CDR3 DNA: TGTGCCTGGATCGAGTGGTTACTAGCGGCCTACAATGAGCAGTTCTTC. Amino acids: CAWIEWLLAAYNEQFF. The rearrangement joins TRBV30 to TRBJ2-1; 8 positions agree with TRBD2. Germline V lookup: CDR1 GTSNPN, CDR2 SVGIG (reference sequence). The junction had 10 bases not matched to a gene; V was cut back by 4 bases and J by 2 bases. This CDR3 region has 16 residues.

This clonotype was observed a handful of times. The V call is TRBV7-8, the J call TRBJ2-5, with a tentative D call TRBD2 (7 bases). CDR1 and CDR2 from the germline V gene are SGHVS and FQNEAQ. Trimming took off 5 bases at V and 0 bases at J, with 10 bases between the two ends. The CDR3 is 14 amino acids. CDR3 amino acids: CASSRGGNQETQYF. CDR3 DNA: TGTGCCAGCAGCAGGGGGGGGAACCAAGAGACCCAGTACTTC.

This clonotype appeared a few times. V gene TRBV20-1 combines with J gene TRBJ1-5; TRBD1 is a possible D gene (6 bases). This CDR3 comprises 14 residues. CDR1 and CDR2 (germline): DFQATT, SNEGSKA (reference sequence). V lost 2 bases to trimming and J lost 3 bases, with 11 bases between them. In nucleotides, the CDR3 is TGCAGTGCTAGACCAAGGGGGTCCAATCAGCCCCAGCATTTT. Its translation: CSARPRGSNQPQHF.

This clonotype was counted at least ten times. The chain uses TRBV5-1 and TRBJ1-2, with D hard to call. The germline gives CDR1 SGHRS, CDR2 YFSETQ. The CDR3 contains 14 residues. Trimming took 0 bases from V and 3 from J, leaving 9 bases between them. The CDR3 region has the DNA TGCGCCAGCAGCTTGGCCTTGGACGACTATGGCTACACCTTC. This translates into CASSLALDDYGYTF.

In its sample, this clonotype was seen a few times. The chain carries TRBV10-3 and TRBJ2-2; D possibly corresponds to TRBD2 (5 bases). Germline loops: CDR1 ENHRY, CDR2 SYGVKD. This CDR3 comprises 12 residues. V lost 3 bases to trimming and J lost 8 bases, with 7 bases between them. The CDR3 reads CAISDREGELFF. The DNA of the CDR3 is TGTGCCATCAGTGATAGGGAGGGGGAGCTGTTTTTT.

The chain carries TRBV7-2 and TRBJ1-1; D ambiguous. Trimming shortened V by 1 base and J by 3 bases, and 9 bases separated the two germline ends. The CDR3 has 14 amino acids. Germline CDR1 and CDR2: SGHTA and FQGNSA. CDR3 amino acids: CASSLVVRDTEAFF. CDR3 in DNA: TGTGCCAGCAGCTTAGTGGTCCGGGACACTGAAGCTTTCTTT.

This chain uses TRBV20-1 with TRBJ1-4; D gene unclear. V was clipped by 0 bases and J by 8 bases, with 7 bases between them. Germline V gives CDR1 DFQATT, CDR2 SNEGSKA (reference sequence). The CDR3 extends over 12 amino acids. CDR3 residues: CSARDVGEKLFF. CDR3 in DNA: TGCAGTGCTAGAGATGTAGGGGAAAAACTGTTTTTT.

In this sample, this clonotype turned up a few times. J is TRBJ1-2 and V is TRBV29-1, with 8 bases matching TRBD1. This CDR3 has 17 residues. J was trimmed by 0 bases and V by 2 bases; bases with no gene match: 11. CDR1 is SQVTM, CDR2 ANQGSEA, per germline. This CDR3 reads CSVEISPGQGANYGYTF. In nucleotides, the CDR3 is TGCAGCGTTGAAATTTCCCCCGGACAGGGAGCTAACTATGGCTACACCTTC.